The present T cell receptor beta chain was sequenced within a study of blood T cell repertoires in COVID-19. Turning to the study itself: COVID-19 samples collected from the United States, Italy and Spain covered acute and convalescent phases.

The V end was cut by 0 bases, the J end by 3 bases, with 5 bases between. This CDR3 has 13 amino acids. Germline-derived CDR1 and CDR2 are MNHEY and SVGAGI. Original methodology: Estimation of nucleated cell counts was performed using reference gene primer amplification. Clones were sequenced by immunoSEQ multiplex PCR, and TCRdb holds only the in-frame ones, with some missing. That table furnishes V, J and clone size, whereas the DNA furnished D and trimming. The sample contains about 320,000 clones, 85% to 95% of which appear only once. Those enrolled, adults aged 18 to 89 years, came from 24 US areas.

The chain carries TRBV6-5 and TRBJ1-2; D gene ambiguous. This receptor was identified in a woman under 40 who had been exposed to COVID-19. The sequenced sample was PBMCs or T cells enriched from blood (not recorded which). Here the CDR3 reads CASSYSLYYGYTF. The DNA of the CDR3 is TGTGCCAGCAGTTACTCCCTTTACTATGGCTACACCTTC.